These T cell receptor beta chains were read from a single sample in a study of T cell repertoires in cytomegalovirus infection. TCRdb used MiXCR to reprocess the reads, holding one entry per CDR3 protein. The top ten hold 43% of the sample, which has hundreds of thousands of distinct CDR3 sequences, roughly 42% seen once. Their antigens remain unidentified. The material was cultured PBMCs, obtained from culture after CMV antigen stimulation. These receptors were taken from a human donor in good health (CMV status not recorded). Some clones in this sample may be carry-over from other donors' samples. Both conserved end residues are trimmed from each CDR3.

J gene | V gene | CDR3 protein
TRBJ1-5 | TRBV7-8 | ASSFMGGGGNQPQH
TRBJ2-7 | TRBV12-3/TRBV12-4 | ASSAGQYYEQY
TRBJ1-1 | TRBV9 | ASSPRGGYTEAF
TRBJ2-3 | TRBV24-1 | ATSDTTAGTDTQY
TRBJ2-1 | TRBV5-6 | ASSFRIFTEQF
TRBJ2-7 | TRBV28 | ASSRIQGAVLEQY
TRBJ2-1 | TRBV7-2 | ASSLAQTSGTHEQF
TRBJ2-5 | TRBV7-8 | ASSELGGATQY
TRBJ1-5 | TRBV12-3/TRBV12-4 | ASKTRAQPQH
TRBJ1-6 | TRBV19 | ASSIGWDSPLH
TRBJ2-1 | TRBV10-3 | AISVLEDNEQF
TRBJ2-5 | TRBV27 | ASSLGQGTQY
TRBJ1-1 | TRBV11-2 | ASLQGRRNTEAF
TRBJ1-1 | TRBV7-6 | ASSLEARSGNTEAF
TRBJ2-3 | TRBV7-2 | ASSSSPSRDTQY
TRBJ1-1 | TRBV7-9 | ASSLDGGAEAF
TRBJ2-3 | TRBV5-1 | ASSTAPGGPTDTQY
TRBJ2-7 | TRBV20-1 | SARGGRDEQY
TRBJ2-1 | TRBV12-3/TRBV12-4 | ASTRRPGLGAYNEQF
TRBJ1-5 | TRBV20-1 | SAREGTGRQPQH
TRBJ2-1 | TRBV7-6 | ASSPTAGGMNEQF
TRBJ1-5 | TRBV12-3/TRBV12-4 | ASSTPTGATLSNQPQH
TRBJ2-2 | TRBV10-3 | AISEGSQGDTGELF
TRBJ1-1 | TRBV12-3/TRBV12-4 | APGCGSEAF
TRBJ2-3 | TRBV20-1 | SAKLAGADTQY
TRBJ2-5 | TRBV6-2/TRBV6-3 | ASRTTRTSVWETQY
TRBJ1-4 | TRBV7-8 | ASSLESGWTTNEKLF
TRBJ2-7 | TRBV7-2 | ASRSGTEGHEQY
TRBJ1-4 | TRBV12-3/TRBV12-4 | ASSPGQGKLF
TRBJ1-2 | TRBV7-8 | ASRSGGRGYDGYT
TRBJ2-3 | TRBV5-4 | ASSWHGRGGPPDTQY
TRBJ1-4 | TRBV7-8 | ASSGQVEEKLF
TRBJ2-3 | TRBV6-2/TRBV6-3 | ASGLAGGDTQY
TRBJ1-2 | TRBV7-2 | ASSRDRGYGYT
TRBJ2-2 | TRBV7-2 | ASSGPGLANTGELF
TRBJ2-3 | TRBV7-2 | ASSLNQLTDTQY
TRBJ1-2 | TRBV7-9 | ASSPARGIYGYT
TRBJ2-7 | TRBV6-1 | ASSVKLPLH
TRBJ2-5 | TRBV11-2 | ASSLEEVETQY
TRBJ2-1 | TRBV7-2 | ASNPLGGQYNEQF
TRBJ2-1 | TRBV5-6 | ASRLGPSAEQF
TRBJ2-1 | TRBV6-5 | ASSRGISYNEQF
TRBJ2-7 | TRBV12-3/TRBV12-4 | ASSIQGEQY
TRBJ2-1 | TRBV5-1 | ASSLDARPREQF
TRBJ2-3 | TRBV6-1 | ASSRNVPGAAQY
TRBJ2-2 | TRBV11-3 | ASSLEWGREQTNTGELF
TRBJ2-1 | TRBV7-8 | ASYSLEGTGGHEQF
TRBJ1-5 | TRBV28 | ASGGSGNSNQHQH
TRBJ1-4 | TRBV12-3/TRBV12-4 | ASSSDPRKLF
TRBJ1-2 | TRBV29-1 | SVGGGIYGYT